The clone carrying this TCR beta chain was seen only a few times. Antigen specificity is unknown. Via MiXCR, TCRdb re-called the 5' RACE reads, giving one row per CDR3 protein. This sample carries roughly 13,000 distinct CDR3 sequences, about 14% of them seen once, and the ten largest clones take 50% to 70%. This sample is part of a study of T-cell memory formation after mild COVID-19. Study-wide background: TCR clusters were mostly confined to one donor each.

General study points: A balance of CD4 and CD8 characterized clones contracting day 15 to 85, whereas later expanders leaned CD4+.

Germline CDR1 reads KGHDR; CDR2 reads SFDVKD. Trimming took off 9 bases at V and 3 bases at J, with 13 bases between the two ends. CDR3 length: 13 residues. Sequencing was done on a sample of PBMCs or a T cell subset sorted from them (not recorded which). This chain uses TRBV24-1 with TRBJ2-5; D gene unclear. The clonotype comes from a man aged 18 to 30 who had mild COVID-19 (a few samples of this study predate the infection). Cell type and time point are not known. The CDR3 spells CATGRPGEETQYF. CDR3 bases: TGTGCCACCGGCCGACCTGGGGAAGAGACCCAGTACTTC.